This T cell receptor beta chain was captured by sequencing in a study of blood T cells in healthy people across ages. Each sample had at least 6.5 million PBMCs isolated. Per sample, extraction of total RNA gave at least 5.5 micrograms in every case. The CDR3 loop spans 14 amino acids. Trimming took off 2 bases at V and 1 base at J, with 9 bases between the two ends. From germline, CDR1 is PRHDT and CDR2 FYEKMQ (reference sequence). For the second PCR, which ran for roughly 7 to 11 cycles, a sample-barcoded 5' primer and a J-beta primer mix were used. Carrying 12 random nucleotides, a template-switch adaptor labeled each individual cDNA molecule. TCRdb used MiXCR to reprocess the 5' RACE reads, holding one entry per CDR3 protein. The top ten hold under 35% of the sample, which has about 680,000 distinct CDR3 sequences, approximately 50% seen once. Study-wide points: Diversity figures derived from one million T cells were judged to underestimate the true value.

In the case of this clonotype: Its cognate antigen is unknown.

Material: blood. The clonotype was recovered from a woman aged 55-75 years in good health. The chain recombines TRBV13 with TRBJ2-7; D is ambiguous. This CDR3 is CASSLTQPSYEQYF. The CDR3 DNA follows: TGTGCCAGCAGCTTAACGCAGCCGTCCTACGAGCAGTACTTC.